The 14 T cell receptor beta chains below come from one sample, sequenced in a study of identical twins. MiXCR was run by TCRdb on the 5' RACE reads, yielding one entry per CDR3 protein. The sample lists about 520,000 distinct CDR3 sequences, about 20% occurring once. These sequences were also reported in another study, on T cells expressing NK-cell markers.

Sample: CD4+ T cells sorted from blood. The source of these receptors is a woman aged 18-29 years in good health.

In its sample, this clonotype was seen a few times. This sequence joins TRBV10-3 and TRBJ2-1; D is ambiguous. The CDR3 extends over 11 amino acids. Germline V gene data show CDR1 as ENHRY and CDR2 as SYGVKD. Between the trimmed V and J ends, which lost 10 bases and 6 bases, there was a span of 10 bases. The CDR3 spells CANSGGNEQFF. DNA for the CDR3: TGTGCCAACTCGGGCGGCAATGAGCAGTTCTTC.

V gene TRBV25-1 combines with J gene TRBJ1-2; D is ambiguous. Per germline, CDR1 MGHDK and CDR2 SYGVNS. CDR3 length: 16 residues. V shed 1 base and J shed 1 base, with 13 bases lying between them. The CDR3 region is CASSELLADDNYGYTF. As DNA, the CDR3 is TGTGCCAGCAGTGAATTATTGGCAGATGATAACTATGGCTACACCTTC.

V usage is TRBV7-8 and J usage is TRBJ2-3, with no clear D. The CDR3 covers 18 residues. V was trimmed by 2 bases and J by 0 bases, leaving 18 bases between them. The germline V gene has CDR1 SGHVS and CDR2 FQNEAQ. The CDR3 spells CASSLQYGRVSSTDTQYF. The CDR3 DNA sequence: TGTGCCAGCAGCTTACAGTACGGACGGGTTTCTAGCACAGATACGCAGTATTTT.

This clonotype was observed a few times. V usage is TRBV11-2 and J usage is TRBJ1-1; D call uncertain. V was trimmed by 5 bases and J by 0 bases, leaving 10 bases between them. The germline gives CDR1 SGHAT, CDR2 FQNNGV. CDR3 length: 14 amino acids. CDR3 bases: TGTGCCAGCAGCCTCTCTGCCGTGAACACTGAAGCTTTCTTT. Translating it yields CASSLSAVNTEAFF.

This clonotype was found many times. The chain joins TRBV5-6 to TRBJ2-3; 9 nucleotides match TRBD1. Germline assignment: CDR1 SGHDT and CDR2 YYEEEE. V shed 4 bases and J 1 base; nucleotides not matched to a gene: 1. The CDR3 length is 14 residues. As DNA, the CDR3 is TGTGCCAGCAGCAGGACAGGGGGCACAGATACGCAGTATTTT. It yields the protein CASSRTGGTDTQYF.

The chain joins TRBV2 to TRBJ2-5; a weak D match, TRBD2 (5 bases). This CDR3 region has 12 residues. Trimming removed 3 bases from V and 7 bases from J, with 9 bases in between. The germline V gene has CDR1 SNHLY and CDR2 FYNNEI. CDR3 amino acids: CASSDRGGTQYF. The CDR3 region has the DNA TGTGCCAGCAGTGACCGAGGAGGGACCCAGTACTTC.

This clonotype was detected a few times. The V call is TRBV20-1, the J call TRBJ2-3; possibly TRBD2 for D (5 bases). The CDR3 is 12 amino acids. Germline V gene sequence: CDR1 DFQATT, CDR2 SNEGSKA (reference sequence). The germline V and J ends were trimmed by 2 bases and 9 bases, with 12 bases remaining between them. The CDR3: CSARLAPRTQYF. CDR3 bases: TGCAGTGCTAGACTAGCTCCGAGGACGCAGTATTTT.

This chain joins TRBV19 and TRBJ2-3, with D perhaps matching TRBD1 or TRBD2 (5 bases each). Trimming cost V 5 bases and J 4 bases, with 13 bases left between them. The CDR3 is made up of 14 amino acids. Looked up from germline, CDR1 is LNHDA and CDR2 is SQIVND (reference sequence). The CDR3: CASSGSMGADTQYF. The CDR3 nucleotides read TGTGCCAGTAGTGGTTCTATGGGGGCAGATACGCAGTATTTT.

The J gene is TRBJ2-3, the V gene TRBV20-1, with D uncertain. Germline CDR1 DFQATT, CDR2 SNEGSKA (reference sequence). The germline V and J ends were trimmed by 0 bases and 6 bases, with 10 bases remaining between them. The CDR3 loop spans 13 amino acids. The DNA for the CDR3 is TGCAGTGCTAGAGACGGCAGGCATGATACGCAGTATTTT. Protein: CSARDGRHDTQYF.

This clonotype was found a few times. V usage is TRBV4-1 and J usage is TRBJ2-1, with 7 bases fitting TRBD2. Germline trimming cut 2 bases from V and 1 base from J; bases unmatched to any gene: 8. This CDR3 is 17 amino acids long. In germline, CDR1 is MGHRA, CDR2 YSYEKL. This CDR3 is CASSQPLLAESYNEQFF. The CDR3 DNA reads TGCGCCAGCAGCCAACCACTTCTAGCGGAATCCTACAATGAGCAGTTCTTC.

The DNA for the CDR3 is TGTGGCCCAGGGGGACAGCCCCAGCATTTT. This translates into CGPGGQPQHF. The J gene is TRBJ1-5, the V gene TRBV10-3; 7 bases match TRBD1. Germline CDR1 reads ENHRY; CDR2 reads SYGVKD. This CDR3 is built from 10 residues.

The chain has TRBV20-1 and TRBJ2-1; 14 nucleotides align to TRBD2. The CDR3 is 17 amino acids. The V and J ends lost 5 bases and 4 bases, in that order; junction bases with no gene match: 10. Germline V CDR1 and CDR2: DFQATT, SNEGSKA (reference sequence). The CDR3 sequence: CSAFGGTSGSLYNEQFF. Written as DNA, the CDR3 is TGCAGTGCTTTTGGGGGGACTAGCGGGAGTTTGTACAATGAGCAGTTCTTC.

This clonotype was seen repeatedly, ten times or more. This chain connects TRBV12-3 or TRBV12-4 to TRBJ2-7; 9 nucleotides agree with TRBD1. Germline trimming cut 4 bases from V and 7 bases from J; bases unmatched to any gene: 8. The CDR3 contains 14 residues. Here the CDR3 reads CASSSLGTGNEQYF. CDR3 DNA sequence: TGTGCCAGCAGTTCCCTCGGGACAGGGAATGAGCAGTACTTC.

This clonotype has only a few counts. The gene calls are TRBV5-1 and TRBJ2-1, with a possible D match to TRBD2 (5 bases). Per germline, CDR1 SGHRS and CDR2 YFSETQ. The CDR3 spans 14 residues. V lost 4 bases, J lost 6 bases, and 14 bases lay in between. CDR3 sequence: CASSPGVGSNEQFF. The CDR3 DNA follows: TGCGCCAGCAGCCCCGGGGTAGGGAGCAATGAGCAGTTCTTC.